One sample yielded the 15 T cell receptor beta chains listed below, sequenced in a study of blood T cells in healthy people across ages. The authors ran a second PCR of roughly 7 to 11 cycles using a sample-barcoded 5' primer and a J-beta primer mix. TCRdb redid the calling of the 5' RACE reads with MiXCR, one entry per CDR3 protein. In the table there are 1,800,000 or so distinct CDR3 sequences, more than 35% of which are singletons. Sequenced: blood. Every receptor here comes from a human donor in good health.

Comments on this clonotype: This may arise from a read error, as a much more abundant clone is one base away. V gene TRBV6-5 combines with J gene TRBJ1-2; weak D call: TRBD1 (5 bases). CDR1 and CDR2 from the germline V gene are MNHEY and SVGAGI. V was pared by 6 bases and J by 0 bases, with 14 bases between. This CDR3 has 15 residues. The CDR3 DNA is TGTGCCAGCAGCGCAGGGTTCGGAACTAACTATGGCTACACCTTC. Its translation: CASSAGFGTNYGYTF.

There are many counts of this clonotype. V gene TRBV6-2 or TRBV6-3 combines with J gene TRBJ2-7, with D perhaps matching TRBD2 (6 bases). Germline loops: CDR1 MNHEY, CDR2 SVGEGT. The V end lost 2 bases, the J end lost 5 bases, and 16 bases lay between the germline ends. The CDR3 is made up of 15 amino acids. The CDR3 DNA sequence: TGTGCCAGCAGTTACCAATCCGGGGAGGTTAACGAGCAGTACTTC. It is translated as CASSYQSGEVNEQYF.

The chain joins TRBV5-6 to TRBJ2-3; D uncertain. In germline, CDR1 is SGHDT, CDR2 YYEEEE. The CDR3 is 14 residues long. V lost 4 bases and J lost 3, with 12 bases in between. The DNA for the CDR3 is TGTGCCAGCAGCGGGCCTCCCGTAACAGATACGCAGTATTTT. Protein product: CASSGPPVTDTQYF.

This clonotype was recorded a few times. CDR3 coding DNA: TGTGCCAGCAGCTTGTTACGGGGGGCCCAATCCCAGTATTTT. Protein product: CASSLLRGAQSQYF. This chain links TRBV11-2 with TRBJ2-3; D may be TRBD2 (7 bases). Per the germline V gene, CDR1 is SGHAT and CDR2 is FQNNGV. Trimming took 3 bases from V and 12 from J, leaving 19 bases between them. This CDR3 is built from 14 residues.

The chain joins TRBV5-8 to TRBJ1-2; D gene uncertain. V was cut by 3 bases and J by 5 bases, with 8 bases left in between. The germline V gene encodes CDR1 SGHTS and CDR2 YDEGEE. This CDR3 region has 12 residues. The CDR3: CASSWALYGYTF. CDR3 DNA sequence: TGTGCCAGCAGCTGGGCCTTATATGGCTACACCTTC.

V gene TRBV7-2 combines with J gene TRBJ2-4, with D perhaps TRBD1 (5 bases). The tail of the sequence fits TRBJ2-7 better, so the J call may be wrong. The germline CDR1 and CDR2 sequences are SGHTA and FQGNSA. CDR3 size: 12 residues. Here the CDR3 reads CASSRSGSEQYF. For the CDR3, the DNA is TGTGCCAGCAGCCGGTCAGGGTCCGAGCAGTACTTC.

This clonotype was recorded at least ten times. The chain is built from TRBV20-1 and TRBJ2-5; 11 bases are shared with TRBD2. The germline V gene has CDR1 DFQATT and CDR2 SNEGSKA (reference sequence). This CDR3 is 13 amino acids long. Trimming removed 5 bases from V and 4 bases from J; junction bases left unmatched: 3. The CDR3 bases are TGCAGTGCTTATAGCGGGGGGGGAGAGACCCAGTACTTC. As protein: CSAYSGGGETQYF.

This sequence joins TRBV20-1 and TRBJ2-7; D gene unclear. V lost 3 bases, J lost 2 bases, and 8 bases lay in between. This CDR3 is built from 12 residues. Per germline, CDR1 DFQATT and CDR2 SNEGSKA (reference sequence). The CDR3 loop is CSASQAAYEQYF. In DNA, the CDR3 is TGCAGTGCTAGCCAGGCCGCCTACGAGCAGTACTTC.

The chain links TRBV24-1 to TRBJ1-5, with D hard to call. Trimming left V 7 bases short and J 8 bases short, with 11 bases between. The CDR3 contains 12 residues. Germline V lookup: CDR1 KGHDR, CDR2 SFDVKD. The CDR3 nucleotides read TGTGCCACCAGGAGATATCCCGAGCCCCAGCATTTT. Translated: CATRRYPEPQHF.

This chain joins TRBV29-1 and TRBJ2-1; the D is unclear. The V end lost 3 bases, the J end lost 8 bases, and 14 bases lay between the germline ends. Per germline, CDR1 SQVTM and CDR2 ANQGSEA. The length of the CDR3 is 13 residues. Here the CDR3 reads CSVENGLRDEQFF. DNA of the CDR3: TGCAGCGTTGAGAACGGTTTGCGCGATGAGCAGTTCTTC.

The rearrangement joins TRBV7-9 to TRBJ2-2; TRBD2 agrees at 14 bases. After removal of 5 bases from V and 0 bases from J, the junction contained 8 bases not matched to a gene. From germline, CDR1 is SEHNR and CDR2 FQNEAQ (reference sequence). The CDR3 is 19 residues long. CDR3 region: CASSPGTSGGVANTGELFF. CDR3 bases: TGTGCCAGCAGCCCGGGGACTAGCGGGGGAGTCGCGAACACCGGGGAGCTGTTTTTT.

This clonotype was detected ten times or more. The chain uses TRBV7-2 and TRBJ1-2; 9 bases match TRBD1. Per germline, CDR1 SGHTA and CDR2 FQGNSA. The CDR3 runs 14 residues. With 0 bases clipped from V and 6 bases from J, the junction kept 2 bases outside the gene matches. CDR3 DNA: TGTGCCAGCAGCTTAGCGGACAGGGGTCATGGCTACACCTTC. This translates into CASSLADRGHGYTF.

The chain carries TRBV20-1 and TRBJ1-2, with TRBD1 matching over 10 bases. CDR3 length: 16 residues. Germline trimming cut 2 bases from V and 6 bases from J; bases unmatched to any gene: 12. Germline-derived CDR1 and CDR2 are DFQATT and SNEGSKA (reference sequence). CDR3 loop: CSARLSLGQGRHGYTF. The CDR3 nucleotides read TGCAGTGCTAGACTCTCACTGGGACAGGGGAGACATGGCTACACCTTC.

CDR3 nucleotides: TGTGCCAGCAGCTTAGCCGCGGGTACGGACTATGGCTACACCTTC. Protein product: CASSLAAGTDYGYTF. This sequence joins TRBV7-2 and TRBJ1-2; D unresolved. Germline loops: CDR1 SGHTA, CDR2 FQGNSA. There are 15 residues in the CDR3. The germline V and J ends were trimmed by 0 bases and 3 bases, with 11 bases remaining between them.

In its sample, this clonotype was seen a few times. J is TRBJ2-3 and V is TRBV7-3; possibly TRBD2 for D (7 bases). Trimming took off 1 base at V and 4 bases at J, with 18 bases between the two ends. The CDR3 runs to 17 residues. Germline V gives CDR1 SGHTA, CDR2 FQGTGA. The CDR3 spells CASSLSRGEGLADTQYF. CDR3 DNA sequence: TGTGCCAGCAGCTTAAGTAGGGGGGAGGGGCTTGCAGATACGCAGTATTTT.